This is a list of T cell receptor beta chains from one sample in a study of blood T cell repertoires in COVID-19. Sequencing used immunoSEQ multiplex PCR; TCRdb keeps in-frame clones, though not all of them. The sample yields around 380,000 clones, over 75% seen once. Sample: PBMCs or T cells enriched from blood (not recorded which). The receptor set was obtained from a young man who had recovered from COVID-19. CDR3s include the opening cysteine and the closing phenylalanine or tryptophan. Fields, in order: V gene, CDR3 length, clone size, D gene, J gene, CDR3 DNA, CDR3 protein. A D gene is named only where the DNA matches it firmly. Clone size is not always given. Where it is, it says once, few, many or a class for expanded clones.

>TRBV7-8|15|NA|TRBD1|TRBJ1-1
TGTGCCAGCAGCTTGGACGCCGGGACAGGGGCTGAAGCTTTCTTT
CASSLDAGTGAEAFF
>TRBV21-1|15|NA|NA|TRBJ2-7
TGTGCCAGGGGATCACACAGGGGAACGGGCCACGAGCAGTACTTC
CARGSHRGTGHEQYF
>TRBV18|15|NA|TRBD1|TRBJ1-3
TGTGCCAGCTCTCCGCAGGGGGCCACTGGAAACACCATATATTTT
CASSPQGATGNTIYF
>TRBV16|15|once|TRBD1|TRBJ1-5
TGTGCCAGCAGCCACCCTTTACAGGGGAATCAGCCCCAGCATTTT
CASSHPLQGNQPQHF
>TRBV19|13|NA|NA|TRBJ1-2
TGTGCCAGTAGTGGAGGGTTCCTTTGGGGCTACACCTTC
CASSGGFLWGYTF
>TRBV6-2/TRBV6-3|14|NA|NA|TRBJ1-3
TGTGCCAGCAGTTGGACATTTTCTGGAAACACCATATATTTT
CASSWTFSGNTIYF
>TRBV5-1|14|NA|NA|TRBJ2-3
TGCGCCAGCAGCTTGGGGGGGCACACAGATACGCAGTATTTT
CASSLGGHTDTQYF
>TRBV24-1|14|NA|TRBD1|TRBJ2-7
TGTGCCACCAGTGACTCGGGACAGCCTTACGAGCAGTACTTC
CATSDSGQPYEQYF
>TRBV9|15|NA|NA|TRBJ1-4
TGTGCCAGCAGCGTCACAGGGCTCATGGATGAAAAACTGTTTTTT
CASSVTGLMDEKLFF
>TRBV9|17|NA|TRBD1|TRBJ1-1
TGTGCCAGCAGCGAGACGGGACAGGGGCACCCCACACTGAAGCTTTTCTTT
CASSETGQGHPTLKLFF